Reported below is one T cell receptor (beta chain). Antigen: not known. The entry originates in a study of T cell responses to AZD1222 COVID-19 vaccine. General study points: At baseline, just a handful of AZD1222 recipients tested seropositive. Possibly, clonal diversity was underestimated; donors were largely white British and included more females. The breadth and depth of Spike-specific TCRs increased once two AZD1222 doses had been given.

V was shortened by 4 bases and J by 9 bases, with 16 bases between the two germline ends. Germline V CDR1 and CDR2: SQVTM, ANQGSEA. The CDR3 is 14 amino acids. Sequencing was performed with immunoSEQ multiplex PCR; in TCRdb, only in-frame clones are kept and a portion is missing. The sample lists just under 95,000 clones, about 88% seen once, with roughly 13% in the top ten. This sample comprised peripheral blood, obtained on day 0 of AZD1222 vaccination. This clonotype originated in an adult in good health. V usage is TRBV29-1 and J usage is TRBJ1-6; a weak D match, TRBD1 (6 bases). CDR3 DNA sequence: TGCAGCGTTGGCTCAGGGGCCGGGGGTTCACCCCTCCACTTT. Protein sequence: CSVGSGAGGSPLHF. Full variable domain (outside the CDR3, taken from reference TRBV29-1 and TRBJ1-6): SAVISQKPSRDICQRGTSLTIQCQVDSQVTMMFWYRQQPGQSLTLIATANQGSEATYESGFVIDKFPISRPNLTFSTLTVSNMSPEDSSIYLCSVGSGAGGSPLHFGNGTRLTVT.